Shown below are 14 T cell receptor beta chains from a single sample sequenced in a study of T cells expressing NK-cell markers. TCRdb reprocessed the 5' RACE reads, keeping one entry per CDR3 protein, no DNA. This repertoire includes fewer than 550,000 distinct CDR3 sequences. The sequencing input was blood T cells: a sorted CD56 or NKG2C T cell subset, CD4+ or CD8+ T cells, or bulk PBMC T cells (not recorded which). The receptors shown here come from a woman between 50 and 59 years old in good health.

J is TRBJ2-3 and V is TRBV10-3; TCRdb designates TRBD2, a call that cannot be tested without DNA. The germline gives CDR1 ENHRY, CDR2 SYGVKD. The CDR3 runs to 14 residues. CDR3 in amino acids: CAIRAGGSTDTQYF.

This chain's CDR3 is CASSQGYGGSSYNEQFF. The chain uses TRBV14 and TRBJ2-1. The CDR3 is 17 amino acids. The V gene's germline CDR1 is SGHDN and CDR2 FVKESK.

This chain uses TRBV3-1 with TRBJ1-1; there is no DNA to check the TCRdb D call of TRBD1. The CDR3 contains 14 residues. Germline-derived CDR1 and CDR2 are LGHDT and YNNKEL (reference sequence). The CDR3: CASSQLNRGGRAFF.

The V and J genes are TRBV15 and TRBJ2-5; with no DNA, the TCRdb D assignment of TRBD1 cannot be verified. The CDR3 sequence is 15 residues long. CDR1 is LNHNV, CDR2 YYDKDF, per germline (reference sequence). The CDR3 here is CATSRDRDSGRTQYF.

V and J are TRBV7-9 and TRBJ2-6; no DNA is available, so the TRBD2 call from TCRdb remains unchecked. The length of the CDR3 is 20 residues. Germline V gene data show CDR1 as SEHNR and CDR2 as FQNEAQ (reference sequence). The CDR3 loop is CASSWALTGRLRSGANVLTF.

The chain employs TRBV7-9 and TRBJ1-6; TCRdb returns TRBD1, unconfirmable since there is no DNA. Germline CDR1 is SEHNR and CDR2 is FQNEAQ (reference sequence). This CDR3 is built from 15 residues. This chain's CDR3 is CASSSLGQNNSPLHF.

The chain carries TRBV5-1 and TRBJ2-7; the TCRdb call, TRBD1, lacks DNA for checking. Germline assignment: CDR1 SGHRS and CDR2 YFSETQ. The CDR3 is 17 residues long. The CDR3 here is CASSLGGRTGAYYEQYF. Complete variable domain (other parts from reference TRBV5-1 and TRBJ2-7): KAGVTQTPRYLIKTRGQQVTLSCSPISGHRSVSWYQQTPGQGLQFLFEYFSETQRNKGNFPGRFSGRQFSNSRSEMNVSTLELGDSALYLCASSLGGRTGAYYEQYFGPGTRLTVT.

CDR3 sequence: CASSLSSGRGDIQYF. The chain uses TRBV11-2 and TRBJ2-4; TCRdb names TRBD2, which stays unverified in the absence of DNA. Germline V gene data show CDR1 as SGHAT and CDR2 as FQNNGV. The CDR3 sequence is 15 residues long.

The J gene is TRBJ2-1, the V gene TRBV24-1. CDR3 length equals 14 residues. The germline gives CDR1 KGHDR, CDR2 SFDVKD. The CDR3 sequence: CATSARSSYNEQFF.

The chain is built from TRBV7-2 and TRBJ2-2; TCRdb's D gene call, TRBD1, goes unchecked for lack of DNA. CDR1 SGHTA and CDR2 FQGNSA come from the germline V gene. The CDR3 covers 15 residues. CDR3 region: CASSQPGLGTGELFF.

J is TRBJ2-1 and V is TRBV10-3; TCRdb gives TRBD1 as the D gene, but with no DNA this cannot be confirmed. The V gene's germline CDR1 is ENHRY and CDR2 SYGVKD. The CDR3 spans 15 residues. CDR3 sequence reads: CAISESTRTGLGQFF.

This rearrangement joins TRBV10-1 to TRBJ2-1; TCRdb lists TRBD1, though no DNA is available to test this call. Per germline, CDR1 WNHNN and CDR2 SYGVQD (reference sequence). The CDR3 is 14 residues long. The CDR3 protein is CASSEMKGYNEQFF.

The chain employs TRBV5-1 and TRBJ2-2; TCRdb lists TRBD2, though no DNA is available to test this call. The CDR3 loop spans 15 amino acids. Per germline, CDR1 SGHRS and CDR2 YFSETQ. This CDR3 is CASSFTSGRSGELFF.

The chain employs TRBV29-1 and TRBJ1-3; lacking DNA, the TRBD1 call made by TCRdb goes unchecked. Germline lookup yields CDR1 SQVTM and CDR2 ANQGSEA. CDR3 length: 15 amino acids. This CDR3 is CSVEEGRGSGNTIYF.